A single count supports the clone carrying this T cell receptor (beta chain). A Seattle source enrolled patients during active infection and followed them longitudinally. The sample is drawn from a study of blood T cell repertoires in COVID-19. Study as a whole: Samples representing acute and convalescent COVID-19 were sourced from the United States, Italy and Spain. PBMCs, B-cell-depleted T cells, or T cells were the source of the cDNA or gDNA that made up the material.

Source study methods: Using reference gene primer amplification, nucleated cell counts were estimated. The assay was immunoSEQ multiplex PCR, and TCRdb's table has in-frame clones only and misses some. V, J and clone size derive from that table, while D and trimming were established from the DNA sequence. The table lists 200,000 to 250,000 clones, approximately 90% of them singletons. V lost 6 bases and J 3 bases, leaving 21 bases between the germline ends. This CDR3 region has 18 residues. Per germline, CDR1 MRHNA and CDR2 SNTAGT. The clonotype comes from a man in his fifties or sixties with COVID-19, enrolled during active disease. The sample comprised peripheral blood. This chain joins TRBV6-4 and TRBJ2-6; TRBD1 might be the D (6 bases). This CDR3 reads CASRETDTGILGANVLTF. The CDR3 DNA reads TGTGCCAGCAGAGAAACAGATACAGGGATACTTGGGGCCAACGTCCTGACTTTC.